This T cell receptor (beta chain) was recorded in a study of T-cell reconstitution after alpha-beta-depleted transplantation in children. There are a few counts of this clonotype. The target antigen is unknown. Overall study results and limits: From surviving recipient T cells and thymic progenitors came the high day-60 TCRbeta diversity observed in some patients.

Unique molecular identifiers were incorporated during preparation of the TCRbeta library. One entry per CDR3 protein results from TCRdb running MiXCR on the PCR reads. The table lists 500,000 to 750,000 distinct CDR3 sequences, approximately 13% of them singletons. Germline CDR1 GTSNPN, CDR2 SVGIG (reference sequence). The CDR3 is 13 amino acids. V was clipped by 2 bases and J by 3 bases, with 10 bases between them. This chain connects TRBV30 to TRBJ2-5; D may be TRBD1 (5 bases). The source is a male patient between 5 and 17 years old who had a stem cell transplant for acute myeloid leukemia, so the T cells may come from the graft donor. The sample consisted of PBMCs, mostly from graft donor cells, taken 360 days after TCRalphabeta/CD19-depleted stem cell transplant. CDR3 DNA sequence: TGTGCCTGGAGTACGGTAGGGGAAGAGACCCAGTACTTC. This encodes CAWSTVGEETQYF.